One sample yielded the 20 T cell receptor beta chains listed below, sequenced in a study of glioma-infiltrating T cells after dendritic cell vaccination (dated by TCRdb to 2016 to 2017). The time point label on this specimen signifies: after dendritic cell vaccination, including at tumor progression/relapse. The method was the immunoSEQ multiplex PCR assay. Here the immuneACCESS table is served through TCRdb, limited to in-frame sequences with V and J called. Missing clones are a known gap in these copies; in checked studies unresolved V genes cover under half, and the rest lacks a known reason. The sample includes around 60,000 clones, with around 86% observed a single time. The ten top clones hold around a tenth of the sample. The sequences come from blood, collected after dendritic cell vaccination. The receptors were gathered from a human donor with glioblastoma.

The chain is built from TRBV6-5 and TRBJ2-2; D ambiguous. Trimming left V 0 bases short and J 3 bases short, with 8 bases between. The germline CDR1 and CDR2 sequences are MNHEY and SVGAGI. This CDR3 comprises 15 residues. The CDR3 protein is CASSYSNIYTGELFF. The CDR3 DNA reads TGTGCCAGCAGTTACTCGAACATCTACACCGGGGAGCTGTTTTTT.

J is TRBJ1-1 and V is TRBV5-1, with no clear D. This CDR3 comprises 14 residues. Germline loops: CDR1 SGHRS, CDR2 YFSETQ. V was trimmed by 0 bases and J by 1 base, leaving 7 bases between them. Written as DNA, the CDR3 is TGCGCCAGCAGCTTGGACAGTTGGAACACTGAAGCTTTCTTT. The encoded protein is CASSLDSWNTEAFF.

V usage is TRBV11-2 and J usage is TRBJ1-2; D remains unclear. Trimming took 6 bases from V and 8 from J, leaving 16 bases between them. CDR3 length: 13 amino acids. Germline CDR1 reads SGHAT; CDR2 reads FQNNGV. CDR3 sequence: CASRKIPGAGYTF. The CDR3 DNA is TGTGCCAGCAGAAAGATCCCGGGAGCGGGCTACACCTTC. The variable domain in full, with the rest retrieved from reference TRBV11-2 and TRBJ1-2, is EAGVAQSPRYKIIEKRQSVAFWCNPISGHATLYWYQQILGQGPKLLIQFQNNGVVDDSQLPKDRFSAERLKGVDSTLKIQPAKLEDSAVYLCASRKIPGAGYTFGSGTRLTVV.

The chain has TRBV18 and TRBJ1-1, with 7 bases matching TRBD1. Per the germline V gene, CDR1 is KGHSH and CDR2 is LQKENI. This CDR3 is built from 13 residues. The ends lost 4 bases at V and 6 bases at J; junction bases unmatched: 5. This chain's CDR3 is CASSRYQGAEAFF. The CDR3 DNA reads TGTGCCAGCTCACGGTACCAGGGGGCTGAAGCTTTCTTT. Using reference TRBV18 and TRBJ1-1 for the parts outside the CDR3, the full variable domain is NAGVMQNPRHLVRRRGQEARLRCSPMKGHSHVYWYRQLPEEGLKFMVYLQKENIIDESGMPKERFSAEFPKEGPSILRIQQVVRGDSAAYFCASSRYQGAEAFFGQGTRLTVV.

V gene TRBV7-9 combines with J gene TRBJ2-1; 7 bases are a match to TRBD2. The CDR3 is 17 amino acids. Germline CDR1 SEHNR, CDR2 FQNEAQ (reference sequence). V lost 3 bases and J lost 5; bases outside the gene matches: 13. This CDR3 is CASSLGRSLAANNEQFF. DNA of the CDR3: TGTGCCAGCAGCTTGGGTAGGTCGCTAGCGGCAAACAATGAGCAGTTCTTC.

The chain links TRBV11-2 to TRBJ2-7; unclear D gene. CDR1 and CDR2 from the germline V gene are SGHAT and FQNNGV. Deletions cut 5 bases from V and 6 bases from J, with 20 bases between. This CDR3 is built from 15 residues. As DNA, the CDR3 is TGTGCCAGCAGCCCAAGACGCTTTGAGGCGGCCGAGCAGTACTTC. This codes for CASSPRRFEAAEQYF.

V is TRBV19 and J is TRBJ1-1; no clear D. Trimming took 1 base from V and 0 from J, leaving 9 bases between them. The CDR3 runs to 15 residues. CDR1 and CDR2 (germline): LNHDA, SQIVND (reference sequence). Here the CDR3 reads CASSIGAVVNTEAFF. The CDR3 nucleotides read TGTGCCAGTAGTATAGGTGCGGTGGTGAACACTGAAGCTTTCTTT.

The chain couples TRBV6-6 to TRBJ2-7; 8 bases are shared with TRBD1. The trim removed 0 bases at V and 3 bases at J, leaving 1 base unmatched. Germline CDR1 is MNHNY and CDR2 is SVGAGI (reference sequence). The CDR3 length is 14 residues. The CDR3 DNA sequence: TGTGCCAGCAGTTACTCGACAGGGGTCTACGAGCAGTACTTC. Translation: CASSYSTGVYEQYF.

The chain is built from TRBV7-9 and TRBJ1-1, with a possible D match to TRBD1 (5 bases). CDR1 SEHNR and CDR2 FQNEAQ come from the germline V gene (reference sequence). The length of the CDR3 is 13 residues. The V end lost 10 bases, the J end lost 0 bases, and 12 bases lay between the germline ends. For the CDR3, the DNA is TGTGCCACCAAACAGGCTTTGAACACTGAAGCTTTCTTT. Translating gives CATKQALNTEAFF.

This clone was counted a few times. CDR3 nucleotides: TGTGCCAGCAGCGTATCTGCTAGCGGGAGCACAGATACGCAGTATTTT. The encoded protein is CASSVSASGSTDTQYF. The V gene is TRBV9, the J gene TRBJ2-3; 8 bases are shared with TRBD2. Germline assignment: CDR1 SGDLS and CDR2 YYNGEE. The CDR3 runs 16 residues. The junction had 4 bases not matched to a gene; V was cut back by 1 base and J by 0 bases.

This clone came up a few times. J is TRBJ2-1 and V is TRBV2, with TRBD2 identical over 11 bases. The germline gives CDR1 SNHLY, CDR2 FYNNEI. The CDR3 sequence is 16 residues long. J lost 3 bases, V lost 5 bases, and 6 bases had no gene match. The CDR3 loop reads CASSRMGLADYNEQFF. The CDR3 DNA reads as TGTGCCAGCAGTCGGATGGGACTAGCGGACTACAATGAGCAGTTCTTC.

This clone came up once. The rearrangement uses TRBV4-3 and TRBJ2-3; TRBD2 matches 10 bases. The germline CDR1 and CDR2 sequences are LGHNA and YSLEER. The CDR3 loop spans 19 amino acids. V lost 1 base to trimming and J lost 0 bases; unmatched junction nucleotides: 10. CDR3 sequence reads: CASSQVLLAGDPSTDTQYF. CDR3 DNA sequence: TGCGCCAGCAGCCAAGTACTCCTAGCGGGGGACCCTAGCACAGATACGCAGTATTTT.

The genes are TRBV9 and TRBJ2-7; TRBD1 matches at 7 bases. Germline V gene lookup returns CDR1 SGDLS and CDR2 YYNGEE. The CDR3 is 13 residues long. With 3 bases clipped from V and 1 base from J, the junction kept 1 base outside the gene matches. The CDR3 here is CASSGTGSYEQYF. CDR3 sequence (DNA): TGTGCCAGCAGCGGGACAGGATCCTACGAGCAGTACTTC. The variable domain in full, with the rest retrieved from reference TRBV9 and TRBJ2-7, is DSGVTQTPKHLITATGQRVTLRCSPRSGDLSVYWYQQSLDQGLQFLIQYYNGEERAKGNILERFSAQQFPDLHSELNLSSLELGDSALYFCASSGTGSYEQYFGPGTRLTVT.

J is TRBJ2-3 and V is TRBV2; the match to TRBD2 covers 9 bases. The CDR3 contains 16 residues. Trimming took 2 bases from V and 6 from J; bases not matched to a gene: 9. Looked up from germline, CDR1 is SNHLY and CDR2 is FYNNEI. The CDR3 is CASSEKRAGGVDTQYF. The DNA for the CDR3 is TGTGCCAGCAGTGAAAAGAGAGCGGGGGGAGTCGATACGCAGTATTTT.

Notes on this clone: One end of the junction does not line up with germline, which may come from a read error. Different DNA sequences within this sample yield the same CDR3. The rearrangement links TRBV7-2 to TRBJ1-6, with TRBD1 matching 7 bases. This CDR3 has 18 residues. CDR1 and CDR2 (germline): SGHTA, FQGNSA. The CDR3 sequence: CASSGTDRKSSYNSPLHF. The CDR3 coding sequence is TGTGCCAGCAGCGGGACGGACAGGAAGAGCTCCTATAATTCCCCCCTCCACTTT.

V usage is TRBV19 and J usage is TRBJ1-5; D ambiguous. The germline V gene has CDR1 LNHDA and CDR2 SQIVND (reference sequence). V was shortened by 7 bases and J by 0 bases, with 10 bases between the two germline ends. The CDR3 loop spans 14 amino acids. The CDR3 protein is CASKSTPSNQPQHF. DNA for the CDR3: TGTGCCAGTAAGAGCACTCCTAGCAATCAGCCCCAGCATTTT.

V usage is TRBV2 and J usage is TRBJ2-3, with 7 bases that match TRBD1. Trimming took 7 bases from V and 0 from J; bases not matched to a gene: 13. This CDR3 region has 17 residues. CDR1 is SNHLY and CDR2 is FYNNEI in the germline V gene. The CDR3 is CASITPGQRISTDTQYF. CDR3 DNA: TGTGCCAGCATCACTCCGGGACAGCGAATTAGCACAGATACGCAGTATTTT.

This clone was counted once. J is TRBJ2-7 and V is TRBV30, with a weak D call TRBD1 (6 bases). This CDR3 has 14 amino acids. Trimming took off 5 bases at V and 1 base at J, with 15 bases between the two ends. The germline gives CDR1 GTSNPN, CDR2 SVGIG (reference sequence). CDR3 nucleotide sequence: TGTGCCTGGCAGGGCAGGGGTACTTCCTACGAGCAGTACTTC. Translating gives CAWQGRGTSYEQYF.

The rearrangement joins TRBV7-2 to TRBJ2-1; a weak D match, TRBD2 (6 bases). CDR1 is SGHTA and CDR2 is FQGNSA in the germline V gene. V was clipped by 6 bases and J by 2 bases, with 8 bases between them. The CDR3 totals 13 residues. This CDR3 is CASRRLAYNEQFF. The DNA of the CDR3 is TGTGCCAGCAGACGACTAGCCTACAATGAGCAGTTCTTC.

The rearrangement links TRBV30 to TRBJ2-7; D is possibly TRBD2 (7 bases). Germline assignment: CDR1 GTSNPN and CDR2 SVGIG (reference sequence). V was shortened by 4 bases and J by 6 bases, with 16 bases between the two germline ends. The CDR3 consists of 13 residues. CDR3 region: CAWMRGGGVEQYF. The CDR3 DNA follows: TGTGCCTGGATGAGAGGGGGGGGTGTCGAGCAGTACTTC. The entire variable domain, with the rest obtained from reference TRBV30 and TRBJ2-7, is as follows: SQTIHQWPATLVQPVGSPLSLECTVEGTSNPNLYWYRQAAGRGLQLLFYSVGIGQISSEVPQNLSASRPQDRQFILSSKKLLLSDSGFYLCAWMRGGGVEQYFGPGTRLTVT.